The clone carrying this T cell receptor beta chain was counted ten times or more. Its target is not known. This record belongs to a study of identical twins. Notes on the study in general: The same donors were not followed; conclusions instead depended on cross-sectional statistical analysis.

TCRdb reanalysed the 5' RACE reads using MiXCR and keeps one entry per CDR3 protein. The table has just under 650,000 distinct CDR3 sequences, about 7.6% seen once. This CDR3 region has 16 residues. Germline V gene sequence: CDR1 MNHEY, CDR2 SVGEGT. V was cut by 5 bases and J by 2 bases, with 16 bases left in between. The same specimen was also included in a second study, on yellow fever vaccine responses in identical twins.

The specimen was PBMCs. The clonotype comes from a woman aged 18-29 years in good health. The V gene is TRBV6-2 or TRBV6-3, the J gene TRBJ1-3; D possibly corresponds to TRBD1 (5 bases). DNA for the CDR3: TGTGCCAGCAGTCCCGAGAGGGGCCGGCCTGGAAACACCATATATTTT. The encoded protein is CASSPERGRPGNTIYF.